This T cell receptor (beta chain) comes out of a study of T cell responses to AZD1222 COVID-19 vaccine. Findings of the study overall: Reportedly, close to half of spike-specific TCRs are directed against unmutated variant regions.

This clone was observed a few times. Its matching antigen is unknown. Sequencing used immunoSEQ multiplex PCR; TCRdb keeps in-frame clones, though not all of them. The sample yields about 100,000 clones, 88% seen once. Per germline, CDR1 LNHDA and CDR2 SQIVND (reference sequence). Trimming took off 5 bases at V and 5 bases at J, with 18 bases between the two ends. The CDR3 extends over 15 amino acids. The chain joins TRBV19 to TRBJ1-1, with a possible D match to TRBD1 (6 bases). The clonotype comes from an adult in good health. This sample comprised peripheral blood, obtained on day 0 of AZD1222 vaccination. CDR3 amino acids: CASSPSTGRGTEAFF. For the CDR3, the DNA is TGTGCCAGTAGTCCCTCGACAGGCCGAGGGACTGAAGCTTTCTTT.